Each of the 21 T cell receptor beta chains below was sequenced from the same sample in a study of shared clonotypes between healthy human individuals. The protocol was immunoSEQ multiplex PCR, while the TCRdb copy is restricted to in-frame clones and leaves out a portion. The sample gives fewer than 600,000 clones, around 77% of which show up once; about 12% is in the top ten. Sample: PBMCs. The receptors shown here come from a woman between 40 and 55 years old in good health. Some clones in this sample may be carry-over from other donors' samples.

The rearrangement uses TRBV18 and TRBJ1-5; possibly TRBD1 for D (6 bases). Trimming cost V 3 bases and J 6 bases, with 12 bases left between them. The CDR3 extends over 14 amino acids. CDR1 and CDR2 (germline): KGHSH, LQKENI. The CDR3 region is CASSPSGDVQPQHF. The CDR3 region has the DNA TGTGCCAGCTCACCTTCAGGGGACGTTCAGCCCCAGCATTTT.

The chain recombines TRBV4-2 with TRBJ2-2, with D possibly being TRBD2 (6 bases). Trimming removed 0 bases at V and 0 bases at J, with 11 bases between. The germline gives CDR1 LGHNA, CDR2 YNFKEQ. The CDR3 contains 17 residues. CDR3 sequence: CASSQDVEGANTGELFF. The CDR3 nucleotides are TGTGCCAGCAGCCAAGATGTGGAGGGTGCGAACACCGGGGAGCTGTTTTTT.

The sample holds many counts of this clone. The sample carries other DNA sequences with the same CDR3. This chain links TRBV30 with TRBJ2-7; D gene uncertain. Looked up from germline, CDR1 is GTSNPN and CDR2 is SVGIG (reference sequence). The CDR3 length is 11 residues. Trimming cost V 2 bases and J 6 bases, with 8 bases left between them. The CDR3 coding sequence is TGTGCCTGGAGTTTACAAGGCGAGCAGTACTTC. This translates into CAWSLQGEQYF.

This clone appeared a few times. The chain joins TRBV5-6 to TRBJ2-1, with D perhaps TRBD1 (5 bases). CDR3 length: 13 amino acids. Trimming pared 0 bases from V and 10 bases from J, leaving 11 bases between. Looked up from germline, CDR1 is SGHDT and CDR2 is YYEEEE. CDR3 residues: CASSLARQGEQFF. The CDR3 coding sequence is TGTGCCAGCAGCTTGGCTAGGCAGGGCGAGCAGTTCTTC.

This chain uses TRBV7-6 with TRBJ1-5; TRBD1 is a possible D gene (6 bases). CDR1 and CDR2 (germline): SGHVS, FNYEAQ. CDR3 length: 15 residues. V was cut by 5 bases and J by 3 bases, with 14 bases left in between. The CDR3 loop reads CASSQRPGDNQPQHF. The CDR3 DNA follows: TGTGCCAGCAGCCAGCGGCCAGGGGACAATCAGCCCCAGCATTTT.

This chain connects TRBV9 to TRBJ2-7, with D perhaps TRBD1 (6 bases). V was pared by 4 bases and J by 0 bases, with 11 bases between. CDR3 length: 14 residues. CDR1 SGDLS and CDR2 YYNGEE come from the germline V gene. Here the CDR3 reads CASSRTASSYEQYF. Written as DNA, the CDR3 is TGTGCCAGCAGCCGGACAGCTAGCTCCTACGAGCAGTACTTC.

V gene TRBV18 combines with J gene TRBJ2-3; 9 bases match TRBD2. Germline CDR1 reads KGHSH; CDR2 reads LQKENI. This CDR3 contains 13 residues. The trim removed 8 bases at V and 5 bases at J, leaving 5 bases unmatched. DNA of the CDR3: TGTGCCAGCAGTAGCGGGAGTAAAGATACGCAGTATTTT. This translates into CASSSGSKDTQYF.

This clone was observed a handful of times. CDR3 nucleotide sequence: TGTGCCTGGTCTGACCTTATCCCCTCTGGGGCCAACGTCCTGACTTTC. This sequence encodes CAWSDLIPSGANVLTF. The V call is TRBV30, the J call TRBJ2-6; no reliable D call. Germline V CDR1 and CDR2: GTSNPN, SVGIG (reference sequence). The V end lost 5 bases, the J end lost 0 bases, and 14 bases lay between the germline ends. This CDR3 contains 16 residues.

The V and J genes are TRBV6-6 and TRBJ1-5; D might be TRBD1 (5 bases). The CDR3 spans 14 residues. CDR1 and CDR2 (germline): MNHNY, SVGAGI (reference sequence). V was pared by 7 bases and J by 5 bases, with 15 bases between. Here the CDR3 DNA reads TGTGCCAGCACCCCAGGAGACAGCTATCAGCCCCAGCATTTT. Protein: CASTPGDSYQPQHF.

The chain's CDR3 is CASSYQGYTEAFF. The CDR3 coding sequence is TGTGCCAGCAGTTATCAGGGCTACACTGAAGCTTTCTTT. This chain joins TRBV6-5 and TRBJ1-1, with a possible D match to TRBD1 (5 bases). Germline values: CDR1 MNHEY, CDR2 SVGAGI. V was clipped by 3 bases and J by 3 bases, with 8 bases between them. This CDR3 is 13 amino acids long.

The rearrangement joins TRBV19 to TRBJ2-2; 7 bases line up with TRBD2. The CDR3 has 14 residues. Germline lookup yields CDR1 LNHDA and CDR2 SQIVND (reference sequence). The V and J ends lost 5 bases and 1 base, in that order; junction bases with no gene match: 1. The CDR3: CASSGRGNTGELFF. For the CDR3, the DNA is TGTGCCAGTAGTGGGAGGGGGAACACCGGGGAGCTGTTTTTT.

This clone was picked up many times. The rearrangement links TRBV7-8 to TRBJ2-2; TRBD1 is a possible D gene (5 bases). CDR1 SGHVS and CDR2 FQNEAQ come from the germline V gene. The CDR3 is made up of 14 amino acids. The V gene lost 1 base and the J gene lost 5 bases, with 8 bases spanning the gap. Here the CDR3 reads CASSLGGRTGELFF. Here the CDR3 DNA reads TGTGCCAGCAGCTTAGGGGGCAGGACCGGGGAGCTGTTTTTT. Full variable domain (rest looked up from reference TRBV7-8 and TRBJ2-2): GAGVSQSPRYKVAKRGQDVALRCDPISGHVSLFWYQQALGQGPEFLTYFQNEAQLDKSGLPSDRFFAERPEGSVSTLKIQRTQQEDSAVYLCASSLGGRTGELFFGEGSRLTVL.

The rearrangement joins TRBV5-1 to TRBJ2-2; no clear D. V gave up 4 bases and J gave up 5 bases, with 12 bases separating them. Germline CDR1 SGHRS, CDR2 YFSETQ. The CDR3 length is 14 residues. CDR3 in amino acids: CASSNSRQTGELFF. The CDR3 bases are TGCGCCAGCAGCAACAGTCGGCAGACCGGGGAGCTGTTTTTT.

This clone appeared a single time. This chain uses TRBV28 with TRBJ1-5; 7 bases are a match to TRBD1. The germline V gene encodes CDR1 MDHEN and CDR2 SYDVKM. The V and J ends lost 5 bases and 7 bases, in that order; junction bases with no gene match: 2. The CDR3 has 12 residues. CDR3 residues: CASSETGQPQHF. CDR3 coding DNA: TGTGCCAGCAGTGAGACAGGGCAGCCCCAGCATTTT.

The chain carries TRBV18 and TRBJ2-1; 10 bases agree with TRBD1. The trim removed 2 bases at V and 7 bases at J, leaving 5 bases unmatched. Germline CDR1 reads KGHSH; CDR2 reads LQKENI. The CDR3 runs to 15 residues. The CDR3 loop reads CASSPAGQGSNEQFF. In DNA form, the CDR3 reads TGTGCCAGCTCACCAGCGGGACAGGGGAGTAATGAGCAGTTCTTC.

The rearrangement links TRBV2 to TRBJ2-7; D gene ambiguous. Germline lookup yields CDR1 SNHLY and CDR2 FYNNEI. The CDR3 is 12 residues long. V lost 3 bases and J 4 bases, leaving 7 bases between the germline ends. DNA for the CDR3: TGTGCCAGCAGTGATGATCGATACGAGCAGTACTTC. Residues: CASSDDRYEQYF. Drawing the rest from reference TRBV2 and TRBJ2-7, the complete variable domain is EPEVTQTPSHQVTQMGQEVILRCVPISNHLYFYWYRQILGQKVEFLVSFYNNEISEKSEIFDDQFSVERPDGSNFTLKIRSTKLEDSAMYFCASSDDRYEQYFGPGTRLTVT.

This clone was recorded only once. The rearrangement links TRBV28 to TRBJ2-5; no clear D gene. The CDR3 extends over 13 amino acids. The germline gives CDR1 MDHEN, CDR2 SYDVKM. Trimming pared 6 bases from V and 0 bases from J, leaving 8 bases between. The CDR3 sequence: CASSTAYQETQYF. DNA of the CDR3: TGTGCCAGCAGCACAGCGTACCAAGAGACCCAGTACTTC.

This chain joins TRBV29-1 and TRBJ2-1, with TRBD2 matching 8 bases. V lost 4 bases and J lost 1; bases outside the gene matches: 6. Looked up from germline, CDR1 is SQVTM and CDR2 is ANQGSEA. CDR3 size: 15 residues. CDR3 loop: CSVATGLASYNEQFF. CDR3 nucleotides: TGCAGCGTTGCTACCGGACTAGCTTCCTACAATGAGCAGTTCTTC.

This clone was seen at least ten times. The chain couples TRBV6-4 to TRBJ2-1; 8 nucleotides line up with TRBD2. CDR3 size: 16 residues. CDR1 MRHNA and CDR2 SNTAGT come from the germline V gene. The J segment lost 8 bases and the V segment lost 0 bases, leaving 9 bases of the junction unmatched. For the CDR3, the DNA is TGTGCCAGCAGTGACTCCCCCGGGGGGGATGGCGATGAGCAGTTCTTC. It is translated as CASSDSPGGDGDEQFF.

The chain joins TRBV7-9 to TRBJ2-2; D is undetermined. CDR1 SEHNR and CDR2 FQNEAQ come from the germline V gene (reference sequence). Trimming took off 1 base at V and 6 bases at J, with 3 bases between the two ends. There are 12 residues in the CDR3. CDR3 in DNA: TGTGCCAGCAGCTTAGGACCCGGGGAGCTGTTTTTT. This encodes CASSLGPGELFF.

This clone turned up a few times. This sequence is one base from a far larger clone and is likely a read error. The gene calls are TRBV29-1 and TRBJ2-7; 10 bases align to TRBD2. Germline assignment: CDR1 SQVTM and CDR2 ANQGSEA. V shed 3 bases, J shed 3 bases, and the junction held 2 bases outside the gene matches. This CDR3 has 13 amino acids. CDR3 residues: CSVDERGGYEQYF. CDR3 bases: TGCAGCGTTGACGAGCGGGGGGGCTACGAGCAGTACTTC.